Listed below are T cell receptor beta chains from one sample, sequenced in a study of cytomegalovirus exposure and HLA in healthy donors. Data came from immunoSEQ multiplex PCR; TCRdb stores just in-frame clones and leaves some out. Seen here are some 120,000 clones, 80% observed once, and the top ten hold more than 2.5%. The sample comprised PBMCs. The receptor set was obtained from a male donor in good health and CMV-seronegative. Both conserved end residues are part of each CDR3. A D gene is named only where the DNA matches it firmly. Only part of the rows carry a size: once, few, many, or a class if the clone is expanded.

J | D | V | size | DNA | CDR3
TRBJ2-3 | TRBD2 | TRBV11-2 | once | TGTGCCAGCAGCTTAGTGGGCGGGGGAGGTACGCAGTATTTT | CASSLVGGGGTQYF
TRBJ2-7 | TRBD1 | TRBV10-3 | few | TGTGCCACCCTCGAAGGACAGGAGAGCTACGAGCAGTACTTC | CATLEGQESYEQYF
TRBJ2-2 | TRBD1 | TRBV6-4 | - | TGTGCCAGCAGTCAGACAGGGACCGGGGAGCTGTTTTTT | CASSQTGTGELFF
TRBJ2-1 | TRBD2 | TRBV6-5 | - | TGTGCCAGCTTAGCGGGGACGACTTACAATGAGCAGTTCTTC | CASLAGTTYNEQFF
TRBJ2-2 | TRBD2 | TRBV19 | - | TGTGCCAGTAGTCCCCAAACCCTCGGACTAGCTGGCGCCGGGGAGCTGTTTTTT | CASSPQTLGLAGAGELFF
TRBJ2-1 | TRBD2 | TRBV25-1 | - | TGTGCCAGCAGTGAGGCGGGAGAAGTGAATGAGCAGTTCTTC | CASSEAGEVNEQFF
TRBJ1-1 | - | TRBV19 | - | TGTGCCAGTAGTATAGGAAGGGGTAGATCGAACACTGAAGCTTTCTTT | CASSIGRGRSNTEAFF
TRBJ1-2 | TRBD1 | TRBV27 | few | TGTGCCAGCAGTTCAGGGGGAGCTAACTATGGCTACACCTTC | CASSSGGANYGYTF
TRBJ1-1 | - | TRBV29-1 | - | TGCAGCGTTGATATGGCAGTAACCATGAACACTGAAGCTTTCTTT | CSVDMAVTMNTEAFF
TRBJ2-1 | - | TRBV5-6 | - | TGTGCCAGCAGCTTGATGGGCTACCTTGACAATGAGCAGTTCTTC | CASSLMGYLDNEQFF
TRBJ1-2 | - | TRBV5-1 | - | TGCGCCAGCAGCTTGGACAGGGAAAGCTACACCTTC | CASSLDRESYTF
TRBJ2-1 | TRBD2 | TRBV6-1 | - | TGTGCCAGCAAGCTGACTAGCGTAAATGAGCAGTTCTTC | CASKLTSVNEQFF
TRBJ2-1 | - | TRBV6-6 | - | TGTGCCAGCAGTTCCCCCCGGGTGTCTGAGCAGTTCTTC | CASSSPRVSEQFF
TRBJ2-6 | - | TRBV4-3 | - | TGCGCCAGCAGCCAAGATACGGATGCTGGGGCCAACGGCCTGACTTTC | CASSQDTDAGANGLTF
TRBJ2-4 | - | TRBV7-9 | - | TGTGCCAGCAGCCTGAAGGGGGTTAGGGCGTACTTC | CASSLKGVRAYF
TRBJ2-3 | TRBD2 | TRBV15 | - | TGTGCCACAAGCGGGAGGGCCGCTTCCTCAGATACGCAGTATTTT | CATSGRAASSDTQYF
TRBJ2-3 | - | TRBV19 | - | TGTGCCAGTAGTGGCAGGGCTCTGTCTGATACGCAGTATTTT | CASSGRALSDTQYF
TRBJ2-1 | - | TRBV10-3 | few | TGTGCCATCAGTGATCGGGGTGATGAGCAGTTCTTC | CAISDRGDEQFF
TRBJ1-1 | TRBD1 | TRBV28 | once | TGTGCCAGCAGTCCTTCGGACAGGGATGCGACTGAAGCTTTCTTT | CASSPSDRDATEAFF
TRBJ1-2 | - | TRBV10-3 | - | TGTGCCATCAGTGAGTCGACAGGAGTAGCTAACTATGGCTACACCTTC | CAISESTGVANYGYTF
TRBJ2-2 | TRBD1 | TRBV27 | - | TGTGCCAGCAGTTTAGTCCAGGGGGCGAAGGTCGGGGAGCTGTTTTTT | CASSLVQGAKVGELFF
TRBJ1-2 | - | TRBV19 | once | TGTGCCAGTAGTATTCGTGCGGCCGCCTATGGCTACACCTTC | CASSIRAAAYGYTF
TRBJ1-2 | - | TRBV7-9 | few | TGTTCCAGCAGCTCGACCCTCCGGAGATCTAACTATGGCTACACCTTC | CSSSSTLRRSNYGYTF
TRBJ2-5 | - | TRBV5-4 | - | TGTGCCAGCAGCTTTCCAGGGGATGGGGAGACCCAGTACTTC | CASSFPGDGETQYF
TRBJ2-5 | TRBD2 | TRBV29-1 | - | TGCAGCGTTCGGGAGGTTGAAGAGACCCAGTACTTC | CSVREVEETQYF
TRBJ2-2 | TRBD2 | TRBV7-6 | - | TGTGCCAGCAGCCGGACTAGCGGGAACACCGGGGAGCTGTTTTTT | CASSRTSGNTGELFF
TRBJ1-2 | - | TRBV30 | few | TGTGCCTGGACGGCCTCGCGGGGGGCAGGTGGCTACACCTTC | CAWTASRGAGGYTF
TRBJ1-4 | TRBD1 | TRBV30 | - | TGTGCCTCCTCGACAGGGGCAGGAGAAAAACTGTTTTTT | CASSTGAGEKLFF
TRBJ2-7 | - | TRBV19 | - | TGTGCCAGTAGTATAGACGTATTACGGTACTACGAGCAGTACTTC | CASSIDVLRYYEQYF